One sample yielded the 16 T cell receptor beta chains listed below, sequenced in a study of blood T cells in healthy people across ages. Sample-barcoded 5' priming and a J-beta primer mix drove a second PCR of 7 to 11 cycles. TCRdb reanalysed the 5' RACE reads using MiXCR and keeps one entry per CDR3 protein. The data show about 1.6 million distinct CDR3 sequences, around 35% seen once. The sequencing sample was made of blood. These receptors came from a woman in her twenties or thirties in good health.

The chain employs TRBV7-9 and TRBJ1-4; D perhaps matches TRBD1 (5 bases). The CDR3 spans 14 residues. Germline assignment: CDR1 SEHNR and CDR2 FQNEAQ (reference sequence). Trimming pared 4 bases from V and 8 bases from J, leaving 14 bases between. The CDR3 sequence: CASSWGTVGEKLFF. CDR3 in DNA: TGTGCCAGCAGCTGGGGGACGGTGGGAGAAAAACTGTTTTTT.

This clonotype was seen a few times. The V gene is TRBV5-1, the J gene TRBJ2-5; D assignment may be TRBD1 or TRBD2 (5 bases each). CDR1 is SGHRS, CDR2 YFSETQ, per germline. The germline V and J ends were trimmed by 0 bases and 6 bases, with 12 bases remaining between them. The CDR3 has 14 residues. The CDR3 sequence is CASSLVTGTQTQYF. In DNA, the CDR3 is TGCGCCAGCAGCTTGGTAACGGGGACCCAGACCCAGTACTTC.

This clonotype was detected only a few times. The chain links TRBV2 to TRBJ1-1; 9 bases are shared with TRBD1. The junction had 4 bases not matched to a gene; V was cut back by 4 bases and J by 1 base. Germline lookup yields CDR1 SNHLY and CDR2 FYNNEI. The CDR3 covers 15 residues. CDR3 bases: TGTGCCAGCAGTGTAAAACAGGGGGCGAACACTGAAGCTTTCTTT. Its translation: CASSVKQGANTEAFF.

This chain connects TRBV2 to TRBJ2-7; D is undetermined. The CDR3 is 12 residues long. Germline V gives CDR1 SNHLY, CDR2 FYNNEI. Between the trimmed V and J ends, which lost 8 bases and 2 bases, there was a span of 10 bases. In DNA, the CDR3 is TGTGCCAGCCTCCTATTTCCCTACGAGCAGTACTTC. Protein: CASLLFPYEQYF.

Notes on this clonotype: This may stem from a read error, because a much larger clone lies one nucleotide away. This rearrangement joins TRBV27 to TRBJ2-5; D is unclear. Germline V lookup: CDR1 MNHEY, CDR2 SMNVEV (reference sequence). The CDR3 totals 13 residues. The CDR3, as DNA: TGTGTCAGCAGTTTGAACGGCCAAGAGACCCAGTACTTC. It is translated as CVSSLNGQETQYF.

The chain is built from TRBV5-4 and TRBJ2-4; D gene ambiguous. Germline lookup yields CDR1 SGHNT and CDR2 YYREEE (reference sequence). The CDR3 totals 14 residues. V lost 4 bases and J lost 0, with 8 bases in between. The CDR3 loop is CASSALGAKNIQYF. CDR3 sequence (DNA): TGTGCCAGCAGCGCCCTAGGAGCCAAAAACATTCAGTACTTC.

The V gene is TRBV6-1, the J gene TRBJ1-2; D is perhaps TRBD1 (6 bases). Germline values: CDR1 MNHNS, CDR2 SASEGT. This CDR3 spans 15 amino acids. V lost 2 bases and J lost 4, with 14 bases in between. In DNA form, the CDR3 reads TGTGCCAGCAGTGAACAACCGACAGGCCTCTATGGCTACACCTTC. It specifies CASSEQPTGLYGYTF.

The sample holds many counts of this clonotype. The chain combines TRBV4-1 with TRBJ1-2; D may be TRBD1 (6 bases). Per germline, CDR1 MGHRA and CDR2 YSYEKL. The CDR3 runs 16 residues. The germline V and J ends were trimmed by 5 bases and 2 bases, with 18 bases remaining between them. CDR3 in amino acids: CASSGVPRGSNYGYTF. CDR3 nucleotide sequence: TGCGCCAGCAGCGGGGTCCCAAGGGGGTCAAACTATGGCTACACCTTC.

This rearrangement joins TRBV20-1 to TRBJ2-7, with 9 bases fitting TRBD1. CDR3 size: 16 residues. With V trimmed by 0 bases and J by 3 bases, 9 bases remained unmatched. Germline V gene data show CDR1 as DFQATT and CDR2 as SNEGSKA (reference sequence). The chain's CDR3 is CSARDGTGGPNYEQYF. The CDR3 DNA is TGCAGTGCTAGAGATGGAACAGGGGGCCCTAACTACGAGCAGTACTTC.

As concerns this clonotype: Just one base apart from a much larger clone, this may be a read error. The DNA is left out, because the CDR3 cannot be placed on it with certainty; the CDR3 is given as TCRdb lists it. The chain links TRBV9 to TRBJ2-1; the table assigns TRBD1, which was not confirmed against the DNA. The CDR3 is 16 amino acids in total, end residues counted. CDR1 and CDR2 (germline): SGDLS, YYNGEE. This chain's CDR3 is CASSVGQGSSYNERFF.

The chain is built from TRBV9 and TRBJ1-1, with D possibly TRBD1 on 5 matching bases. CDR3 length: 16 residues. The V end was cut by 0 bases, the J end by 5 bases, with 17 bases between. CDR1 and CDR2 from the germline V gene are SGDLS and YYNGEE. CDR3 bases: TGTGCCAGCAGCGTAGGCACAGGCAGAGGCCGGACTGAAGCTTTCTTT. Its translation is CASSVGTGRGRTEAFF.

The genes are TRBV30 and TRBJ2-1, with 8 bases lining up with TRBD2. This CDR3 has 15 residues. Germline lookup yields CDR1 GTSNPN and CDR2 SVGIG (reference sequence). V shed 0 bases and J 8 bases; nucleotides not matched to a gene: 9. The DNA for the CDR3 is TGTGCCTGGAGTGTAAGTCGGACTAGCTGGCATGAGCAGTTCTTC. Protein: CAWSVSRTSWHEQFF. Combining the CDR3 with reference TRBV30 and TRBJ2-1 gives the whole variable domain SQTIHQWPATLVQPVGSPLSLECTVEGTSNPNLYWYRQAAGRGLQLLFYSVGIGQISSEVPQNLSASRPQDRQFILSSKKLLLSDSGFYLCAWSVSRTSWHEQFFGPGTRLTVL.

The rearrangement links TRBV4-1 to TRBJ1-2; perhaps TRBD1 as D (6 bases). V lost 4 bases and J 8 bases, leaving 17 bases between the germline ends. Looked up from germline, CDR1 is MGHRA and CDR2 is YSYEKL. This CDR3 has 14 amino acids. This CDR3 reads CASSPVGASVGYTF. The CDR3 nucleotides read TGCGCCAGCAGCCCGGTGGGGGCGTCGGTAGGCTACACCTTC.

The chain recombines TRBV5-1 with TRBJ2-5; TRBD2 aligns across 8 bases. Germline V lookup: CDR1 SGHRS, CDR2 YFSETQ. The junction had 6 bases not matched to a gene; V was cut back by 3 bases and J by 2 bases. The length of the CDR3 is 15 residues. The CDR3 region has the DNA TGCGCCAGCAGCTATCCTCGGGGGGGTCAAGAGACCCAGTACTTC. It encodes CASSYPRGGQETQYF.

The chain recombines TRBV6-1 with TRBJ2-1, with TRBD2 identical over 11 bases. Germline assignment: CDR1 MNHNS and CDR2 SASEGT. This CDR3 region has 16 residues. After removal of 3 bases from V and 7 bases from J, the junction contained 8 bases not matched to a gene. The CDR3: CASSEILAGVGNEQFF. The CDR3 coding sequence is TGTGCCAGCAGTGAGATACTAGCGGGAGTAGGGAATGAGCAGTTCTTC.

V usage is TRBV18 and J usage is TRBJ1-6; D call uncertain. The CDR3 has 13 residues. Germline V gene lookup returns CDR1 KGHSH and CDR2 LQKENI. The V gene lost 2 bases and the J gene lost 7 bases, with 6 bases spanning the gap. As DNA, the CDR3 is TGTGCCAGCTCACCAAGAGAGAATTCACCCCTCCACTTT. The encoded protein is CASSPRENSPLHF. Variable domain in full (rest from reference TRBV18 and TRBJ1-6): NAGVMQNPRHLVRRRGQEARLRCSPMKGHSHVYWYRQLPEEGLKFMVYLQKENIIDESGMPKERFSAEFPKEGPSILRIQQVVRGDSAAYFCASSPRENSPLHFGNGTRLTVT.